This T cell receptor (beta chain) derives from a study of breast tumors, draining lymph nodes, adjacent tissues. Study observations and caveats: Data fit most tumor T cells coming from lymph node, expanding in tumor.

There are many counts of this clonotype. Its antigen remains unidentified. The lymph nodes were axillary draining lymph nodes from breast cancer patients. TCRdb ran MiXCR on the multiplex PCR reads and lists one entry per CDR3 protein. In the table there are 160,000 or so distinct CDR3 sequences, 30% to 35% of which are singletons. The source is a female donor with breast cancer. Some clones in this sample may be carry-over from other donors' samples. Material: axillary lymph node tissue.

The DNA for the CDR3 is TGCAGTGCTCCAGACAAATTAAATCAGCCCCAGCATTTT. Translation: CSAPDKLNQPQHF. This chain connects TRBV20-1 to TRBJ1-5; D not certain. V shed 5 bases and J shed 4 bases, with 12 bases lying between them. Germline CDR1 and CDR2: DFQATT and SNEGSKA (reference sequence). The CDR3 runs to 13 residues.